This T cell receptor beta chain was documented in a study of OX40 agonist ivuxolimab in advanced cancers. The table came from immunoSEQ multiplex PCR; TCRdb's copy has only in-frame clones and leaves some out. The profile shows 60,000 to 80,000 clones, 65% to 90% of them singletons. Trimming stripped 0 bases from V and 14 bases from J, with 17 bases between. Germline CDR1 and CDR2: SGDLS and YYNGEE. The CDR3 has 13 amino acids. With regard to this clone: Its antigen is undetermined.

The study, taken as a whole, reports: At 0.1 to 3.0 mg/kg, CD4+ and CD8+ blood T cells expanded clonally by week 6. Among T cells, CD8+ cells averaged more expanded clones than CD4+ cells.

This chain connects TRBV9 to TRBJ2-5, with D perhaps TRBD1 (5 bases). The receptor was derived from an adult with an advanced solid tumor such as melanoma, head and neck, liver or kidney cancer. The starting material was CD4+ or CD8+ T cells sorted from blood, obtained in a trial of the OX40 agonist ivuxolimab. Written as DNA, the CDR3 is TGTGCCAGCAGCGTAGCACAGGAAACAATAACCTACTTC. Its translation is CASSVAQETITYF. Together with reference TRBV9 and TRBJ2-5, the CDR3 gives the full variable domain: DSGVTQTPKHLITATGQRVTLRCSPRSGDLSVYWYQQSLDQGLQFLIQYYNGEERAKGNILERFSAQQFPDLHSELNLSSLELGDSALYFCASSVAQETITYFGPGTRLLVL.